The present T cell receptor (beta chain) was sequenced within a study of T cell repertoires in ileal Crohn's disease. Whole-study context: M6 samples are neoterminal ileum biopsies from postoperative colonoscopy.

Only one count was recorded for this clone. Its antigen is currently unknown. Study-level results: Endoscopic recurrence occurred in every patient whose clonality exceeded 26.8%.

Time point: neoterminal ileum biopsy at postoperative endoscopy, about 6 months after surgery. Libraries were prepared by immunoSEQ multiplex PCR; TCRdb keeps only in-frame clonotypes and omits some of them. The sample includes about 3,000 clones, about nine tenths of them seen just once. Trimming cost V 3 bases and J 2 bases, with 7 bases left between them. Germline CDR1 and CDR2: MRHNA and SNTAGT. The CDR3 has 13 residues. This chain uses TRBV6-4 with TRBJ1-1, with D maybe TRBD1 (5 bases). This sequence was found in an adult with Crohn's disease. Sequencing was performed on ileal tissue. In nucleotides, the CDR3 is TGTGCCAGCAGTGATCGGGACAACACTGAAGCTTTCTTT. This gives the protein CASSDRDNTEAFF.